A selection of T cell receptor beta chains follows, all from one sample in a study of T cell responses to AZD1222 COVID-19 vaccine. Assay used: immunoSEQ multiplex PCR; TCRdb lists only in-frame clones, some missing. The repertoire holds 140,000 to 150,000 clones, with about 90% as singletons. The source was peripheral blood, collected 28 days after the second AZD1222 dose. All receptors derive from an adult who received the AZD1222 COVID-19 vaccine. Each CDR3 is given without its conserved first and last residue. The D gene is left open where the match is weak.

ASSQEGATGEYEKLF | TRBV3-1/TRBV3-2 | NA
AISTGSGYEQY | TRBV10-3 | NA
AISGTGAHPNYGYT | TRBV10-3 | TRBD1
ASSIDRANTEAF | TRBV5-1 | TRBD1
ASSLAGTKNYGYT | TRBV5-1 | NA
ASSQSAYSNQPQH | TRBV7-2 | NA
ASSPGSNVGTEAF | TRBV7-9 | NA
ASSIGTVDGYT | TRBV19 | NA
ASSLVAGLAKNIQY | TRBV7-2 | TRBD2
ASSLGWTSTDTQY | TRBV7-2 | NA
ASSQGTVNQQY | TRBV3-1/TRBV3-2 | NA
AISESELFTNYGYT | TRBV10-3 | NA
ASSPQGRVGTEAF | TRBV19 | TRBD1
ASTSSGGSYEQF | TRBV3-1/TRBV3-2 | TRBD2
ASSAAGDNSPLH | TRBV2 | NA
ASSSGQGVPNYGYT | TRBV5-4 | TRBD1
AIRTGGGEQY | TRBV10-3 | TRBD1
ASSRGRSPDTQY | TRBV7-2 | TRBD2
ASSLTLAGGLLEQY | TRBV7-2 | TRBD2
ASSLHHAVSEAF | TRBV7-9 | NA
ASSPGSGAYEQY | TRBV18 | NA
ASRTPVDPQFEAF | TRBV21-1 | NA
SVAGGKGGTEAF | TRBV29-1 | NA
ASSLAHIGVDEQF | TRBV7-8 | NA
ASSQDGTGGSNEQF | TRBV4-3 | TRBD2
ASSLVGQGMETQY | TRBV5-5 | NA
ASSQGRVSYEQY | TRBV4-2 | NA
ASSPGQTSYEQY | TRBV7-9 | NA
ASRDRGIHEQY | TRBV19 | TRBD1
ASSTLGSAEAF | TRBV4-2 | NA
ASSSGTGTYEQY | TRBV5-4 | TRBD1
ASSPPGQGNYEQY | TRBV18 | TRBD1
ASSRGGNEGYTGELF | TRBV4-2 | TRBD1
ASSSGVGGTDTQY | TRBV7-9 | NA
ASSHSLDVNEQF | TRBV4-1 | NA
ASSRIPFLFLANYGYT | TRBV7-6 | NA
ASTQAGTGGHNEQF | TRBV28 | TRBD1
ASSEKKDGPNTEAF | TRBV9 | NA
ASSSTGKLF | TRBV18 | NA
ASSVYRDLIYGYT | TRBV7-2 | NA
ASSLAPTGVYSPLH | TRBV7-8 | TRBD1
ASSLRTWEKLF | TRBV7-2 | NA
ASSEQGRGQY | TRBV2 | NA
ASRFMGGTNEKLF | TRBV12-2 | NA
ASSSQGYSNQPQH | TRBV7-2 | NA
ASSLSTGGSQETQY | TRBV9 | TRBD1
ASSEAFLGSHTEAF | TRBV6-1 | NA
ASSQGYLTDTQY | TRBV4-3 | NA
ASSYSHQPQH | TRBV6-2/TRBV6-3 | NA
ASSYSLQQNQPQH | TRBV6-5 | NA
ASGWLAGKNIQY | TRBV11-2 | TRBD2
ASSIAGWQNTDTQY | TRBV19 | NA
AIRSDSSGNTIY | TRBV10-3 | NA